The rows below give T cell receptor beta chains drawn from one sample of a study of CD8+CD57+ T cells in acquired aplastic anemia. From the reads, TCRdb called clonotypes with MiXCR, one entry per CDR3 protein. The sample lists approximately 150,000 distinct CDR3 sequences, 40% to 55% occurring once. Sequencing was done on a sample of sorted CD4+, CD8+, or CD8+CD57+ T cells (not recorded which) from PBMCs. The receptors come from a human donor with aplastic anemia. CDR3s include the opening cysteine and the closing phenylalanine or tryptophan. Fields, in order: D gene, J gene, V gene, clone size, CDR3 length, CDR3 DNA, CDR3 protein. A D gene is named only where the DNA matches it firmly. Part of the rows lack a size; the others show once, few, many or a class for expanded clones.

D: TRBD1
J: TRBJ1-1
V: TRBV29-1
size: .
length: 15
DNA: TGCAGCGTTGCGGACAGGGCTGGAGTTGGCACTGAAGCTTTCTTT
CDR3: CSVADRAGVGTEAFF

D: TRBD2
J: TRBJ2-5
V: TRBV7-9
size: .
length: 14
DNA: TGTGCCAGCAGCCTCGGGACTAGCTTGGAGACCCAGTACTTC
CDR3: CASSLGTSLETQYF

D: .
J: TRBJ2-5
V: TRBV12-3/TRBV12-4
size: many
length: 15
DNA: TGTGCCAGCACCCCCCGTCTAGTACCTCCAGAGACCCAGTACTTC
CDR3: CASTPRLVPPETQYF

D: .
J: TRBJ2-3
V: TRBV5-6
size: many
length: 12
DNA: TGTGCCAGCAGCTTGCCTCCGGATACGCAGTATTTT
CDR3: CASSLPPDTQYF

D: TRBD1
J: TRBJ1-3
V: TRBV7-9
size: many
length: 15
DNA: TGTGCCAGCAGGAAGACAGGGGGCGGTGGAAACACCATATATTTT
CDR3: CASRKTGGGGNTIYF

D: TRBD1
J: TRBJ1-3
V: TRBV5-1
size: many
length: 16
DNA: TGCGCCAGCAGCATGGAGGGACAGAACTCTGGAAACACCATATATTTT
CDR3: CASSMEGQNSGNTIYF

D: TRBD1
J: TRBJ1-1
V: TRBV20-1
size: .
length: 11
DNA: TGCAGTGCTAGCTCCAGGGGGGGAGCTTTCTTT
CDR3: CSASSRGGAFF

D: .
J: TRBJ2-2
V: TRBV29-1
size: few
length: 14
DNA: TGCAGCGTCAGGGCCCTAAGAGACACCGGGGAGCTGTTTTTT
CDR3: CSVRALRDTGELFF

D: .
J: TRBJ1-3
V: TRBV7-9
size: many
length: 16
DNA: TGTGCCAGCAGTCGGGCCGACGGATTCTCTGGAAACACCATATATTTT
CDR3: CASSRADGFSGNTIYF

D: .
J: TRBJ2-3
V: TRBV2
size: .
length: 13
DNA: TGTGCCAGCAGGCGAGCGGGGACAGATACGCGGTATTTT
CDR3: CASRRAGTDTRYF

D: .
J: TRBJ1-2
V: TRBV24-1
size: .
length: 12
DNA: TGTGCCACCTCCGGACCGAACTATGGCTACACCTTC
CDR3: CATSGPNYGYTF

D: .
J: TRBJ1-1
V: TRBV25-1
size: .
length: 16
DNA: TGTGCCAGCAGTGCCCCCGGGGGAGCTTCTAACACTGAAGCTTTCTTT
CDR3: CASSAPGGASNTEAFF

D: .
J: TRBJ2-5
V: TRBV7-9
size: many
length: 15
DNA: TGTGCCAGCAGCCTGTCTGGCGGCCCCCAAGAGACCCAGTACTTC
CDR3: CASSLSGGPQETQYF

D: .
J: TRBJ1-3
V: TRBV7-9
size: .
length: 14
DNA: TGTGCCAGCAGCTTAATGGCAGCTGGAAACACCATATATTTT
CDR3: CASSLMAAGNTIYF

D: .
J: TRBJ2-5
V: TRBV20-1
size: .
length: 15
DNA: TGCAGTGCTAGAGATCGGGCTAGCGCGTCGGAGACCCAGTACTTC
CDR3: CSARDRASASETQYF

D: .
J: TRBJ2-3
V: TRBV10-1
size: .
length: 12
DNA: TGCGCCAGCAGGGCGGGTACAGATACGCAGTATTTT
CDR3: CASRAGTDTQYF

D: TRBD1
J: TRBJ1-3
V: TRBV7-9
size: .
length: 15
DNA: TGTGCCAGCAGCCGGGACAGGGTTTCTGGAAACACCATATATTTT
CDR3: CASSRDRVSGNTIYF

D: TRBD1
J: TRBJ2-2
V: TRBV14
size: many
length: 14
DNA: TGTGCCAGCAGCCAATTGACAGGGACCGGGGAGCTGTTTTTT
CDR3: CASSQLTGTGELFF

D: .
J: TRBJ1-5
V: TRBV3-1
size: many
length: 14
DNA: TGTGCCAGCAGCCAAGATGCAACGGGGACTTCCCAGCATTTT
CDR3: CASSQDATGTSQHF

D: TRBD1
J: TRBJ1-3
V: TRBV5-1
size: .
length: 16
DNA: TGCGCCAGCAGCTTGGTCCCGGGACAGGGGGAAAACACCATATATTTT
CDR3: CASSLVPGQGENTIYF

D: TRBD1
J: TRBJ1-6
V: TRBV20-1
size: many
length: 16
DNA: TGCAGTGCTAGAGACCCTACAGGGGCGGCTAATTCACCCCTCCACTTT
CDR3: CSARDPTGAANSPLHF

D: TRBD2
J: TRBJ2-5
V: TRBV15
size: .
length: 15
DNA: TGTGCCACCAGCAGCCGGGGGGGCCGGGGGGAGACCCAGTACTTC
CDR3: CATSSRGGRGETQYF

D: TRBD2
J: TRBJ2-5
V: TRBV2
size: .
length: 12
DNA: TGTGCCAGCAAGCGGGATGAAGAGACCCAGTACTTC
CDR3: CASKRDEETQYF

D: .
J: TRBJ2-3
V: TRBV5-6
size: many
length: 13
DNA: TGTGCCAGCAGCGCAACTAGCTCAGATACGCAGTATTTT
CDR3: CASSATSSDTQYF

D: TRBD1
J: TRBJ2-2
V: TRBV15
size: .
length: 18
DNA: TGTGCCACCAGCAGAGATCTCGGACAGGGGGCGAACACCGGGGAGCTGTTTTTT
CDR3: CATSRDLGQGANTGELFF

D: .
J: TRBJ1-5
V: TRBV7-8
size: many
length: 15
DNA: TGTGCCAGCAGCATCCGACAGGCGCACAATCAGCCCCAGCATTTT
CDR3: CASSIRQAHNQPQHF

D: TRBD1
J: TRBJ2-4
V: TRBV5-1
size: few
length: 16
DNA: TGCGCCAGCAGCACCGGACAGGGGGTCGCCAAAAACATTCAGTACTTC
CDR3: CASSTGQGVAKNIQYF

D: .
J: TRBJ1-1
V: TRBV10-1
size: .
length: 14
DNA: TGCGCCAGCAGTGACGAGGCGGGGAACACTGAAGCTTTCTTT
CDR3: CASSDEAGNTEAFF

D: .
J: TRBJ2-5
V: TRBV20-1
size: .
length: 12
DNA: TGCAGTGCTAGCTCGATTCCGGAGACCCAGTACTTC
CDR3: CSASSIPETQYF

D: .
J: TRBJ1-1
V: TRBV7-9
size: few
length: 10
DNA: TGTGCCAGCAGCCTCACTGAAGCTTTCTTT
CDR3: CASSLTEAFF